The sequence of this T cell receptor (beta chain) was determined in a study of a mutant IDH1 vaccine in newly diagnosed glioma. Study context: Once 4-6 weeks had passed after radiotherapy alone, vaccination started, or it started with temozolomide cycles.

A note on this clone: Its antigen is not known.

Described time point: week 47, end of study. The study gave 300 ug of mutant IDH1 20-mer peptide per vaccine dose, with topical imiquimod. All eight of the vaccinations patients received fell in weeks 1, 3, 5, 7, 11, 15, 19 and 23. Germline V gene lookup returns CDR1 SGDLS and CDR2 YYNGEE. The junction had 13 bases not matched to a gene; V was cut back by 3 bases and J by 6 bases. The CDR3 has 16 residues. Sequencing was performed with immunoSEQ multiplex PCR; in TCRdb, only in-frame clones are kept and a portion is missing. The sample has around 53,000 clones, approximately 84% seen once. Specimen: PBMCs, collected from a glioma patient whose treatment included an IDH1 peptide vaccine. This receptor was obtained from a woman in her 30s with glioma. Some clones in this sample may be carry-over from other donors' samples. The genes are TRBV9 and TRBJ2-7, with 9 bases aligning to TRBD2. The CDR3 protein is CASSDIAGARKFEQYF. The CDR3 DNA sequence: TGTGCCAGCAGCGACATAGCGGGAGCTAGGAAGTTCGAGCAGTACTTC. Looking up the rest from reference TRBV9 and TRBJ2-7 gives the full variable domain: DSGVTQTPKHLITATGQRVTLRCSPRSGDLSVYWYQQSLDQGLQFLIQYYNGEERAKGNILERFSAQQFPDLHSELNLSSLELGDSALYFCASSDIAGARKFEQYFGPGTRLTVT.